The 31 T cell receptor beta chains in this list originate from one sample, sequenced in a study of cytomegalovirus exposure and HLA in healthy donors. The study ran its PCR with 60 Vbeta and 13 Jbeta primers. Some clones are missing from TCRdb's copy, which holds only in-frame ones; the method was immunoSEQ multiplex PCR. The sample table includes tens of thousands of clones. The sequencing sample was made of PBMCs. These receptors came from a woman aged 40 to 49 in good health and CMV-seropositive.

The chain couples TRBV29-1 to TRBJ2-1; 8 bases fit TRBD2. Germline CDR1 is SQVTM and CDR2 is ANQGSEA. V was clipped by 4 bases and J by 13 bases; unmatched bases: 6. CDR3 length equals 11 residues. CDR3 in amino acids: CSVGREGPQFF. CDR3 sequence (DNA): TGCAGCGTTGGCCGGGAGGGACCACAGTTCTTC.

This chain uses TRBV2 with TRBJ1-1; TRBD1 might be the D (6 bases). Between the trimmed V and J ends, which lost 7 bases and 1 base, there was a span of 10 bases. The CDR3 spans 13 residues. Germline CDR1 reads SNHLY; CDR2 reads FYNNEI. CDR3 region: CASNPGENTEAFF. The CDR3 DNA reads TGTGCCAGCAATCCAGGGGAGAACACTGAAGCTTTCTTT.

This chain joins TRBV27 and TRBJ2-1; TRBD1 might be the D (6 bases). The CDR3 length is 15 residues. Germline values: CDR1 MNHEY, CDR2 SMNVEV (reference sequence). V lost 4 bases and J lost 8, with 18 bases in between. DNA for the CDR3: TGTGCCAGCAGTTCCCCGACAGGTTTAGTCCATGAGCAGTTCTTC. Its translation is CASSSPTGLVHEQFF.

The genes are TRBV29-1 and TRBJ2-4; D possibly corresponds to TRBD2 (5 bases). V gave up 4 bases and J gave up 7 bases, with 8 bases separating them. Germline CDR1 and CDR2: SQVTM and ANQGSEA. The CDR3 has 11 residues. The CDR3 DNA reads as TGCAGCGTTGGAGGCGGGAACATTCAGTACTTC. This codes for CSVGGGNIQYF.

The V call is TRBV18, the J call TRBJ1-1; D is possibly TRBD1 (5 bases). V lost 0 bases to trimming and J lost 1 base, with 9 bases between them. Germline CDR1 and CDR2: KGHSH and LQKENI. There are 15 residues in the CDR3. In DNA, the CDR3 is TGTGCCAGCTCACCACCCGGGGGAGGGAACACTGAAGCTTTCTTT. It yields the protein CASSPPGGGNTEAFF.

The chain has TRBV4-1 and TRBJ2-7, with D possibly TRBD1 on 6 matching bases. CDR1 is MGHRA, CDR2 YSYEKL, per germline. The CDR3 is 16 residues long. Trimming pared 4 bases from V and 7 bases from J, leaving 23 bases between. CDR3 nucleotides: TGCGCCAGCAGCCCACTAACGGGCCCAGGGGTAGGGGAGCAGTACTTC. Its translation is CASSPLTGPGVGEQYF.

The chain uses TRBV7-8 and TRBJ1-5, with TRBD1 matching 9 bases. J gave up 6 bases and V 2 bases, and 5 bases lay outside the gene matches. The length of the CDR3 is 15 residues. CDR1 is SGHVS and CDR2 is FQNEAQ in the germline V gene. In nucleotides, the CDR3 is TGTGCCAGCAGCTTACTACAGGGGGCAGGTCAGCCCCAGCATTTT. Protein: CASSLLQGAGQPQHF.

The chain is built from TRBV21-1 and TRBJ1-5; the table gives TRBD1 as D, unverified against the DNA. TRBV21-1 is an annotated pseudogene. This CDR3 contains 16 residues. CDR3 sequence (DNA): TGTGCCAGCAGCAAAGGTAGGGACAGGGCGAATCAGCCCCAGCATTTT. Its translation: CASSKGRDRANQPQHF.

The chain combines TRBV18 with TRBJ1-3, with TRBD1 identical over 7 bases. This CDR3 comprises 16 residues. Germline lookup yields CDR1 KGHSH and CDR2 LQKENI. With 8 bases clipped from V and 0 bases from J, the junction kept 10 bases outside the gene matches. The CDR3 loop is CASAATGANSGNTIYF. The CDR3 nucleotides are TGTGCCAGCGCAGCTACAGGGGCTAACTCTGGAAACACCATATATTTT. Full variable domain (outside the CDR3, taken from reference TRBV18 and TRBJ1-3): NAGVMQNPRHLVRRRGQEARLRCSPMKGHSHVYWYRQLPEEGLKFMVYLQKENIIDESGMPKERFSAEFPKEGPSILRIQQVVRGDSAAYFCASAATGANSGNTIYFGEGSWLTVV.

J is TRBJ2-7 and V is TRBV28; 9 bases align to TRBD2. Germline CDR1 is MDHEN and CDR2 is SYDVKM. J lost 2 bases, V lost 5 bases, and 4 bases had no gene match. CDR3 length: 14 amino acids. CDR3 nucleotide sequence: TGTGCCAGCAGTAGGCCTAGCGGGGCCTACGAGCAGTACTTC. Its protein is CASSRPSGAYEQYF. The full variable domain, rest sourced from reference TRBV28 and TRBJ2-7, is DVKVTQSSRYLVKRTGEKVFLECVQDMDHENMFWYRQDPGLGLRLIYFSYDVKMKEKGDIPEGYSVSREKKERFSLILESASTNQTSMYLCASSRPSGAYEQYFGPGTRLTVT.

To note about this clone: Relative to the germline gene, one junction end is altered; a read error may explain this. Other nucleotide sequences from this sample produce the same CDR3. The chain recombines TRBV4-3 with TRBJ2-1, with D perhaps TRBD1 (5 bases). Germline CDR1 LGHNA, CDR2 YSLEER. The CDR3 loop spans 17 amino acids. This CDR3 reads CASSQVRGVLSDNEQFF. In DNA form, the CDR3 reads TGCGCCAGCAGCCAAGTTAGGGGCGTCCTCTCCGACAATGAGCAGTTCTTC.

The J gene is TRBJ1-5, the V gene TRBV7-2; 9 positions agree with TRBD1. V shed 4 bases, J shed 1 base, and the junction held 5 bases outside the gene matches. Germline loops: CDR1 SGHTA, CDR2 FQGNSA. CDR3 length: 16 residues. In DNA, the CDR3 is TGTGCCAGCAGCTCGCGGACAGGGGCGAGCAATCAGCCCCAGCATTTT. Translated: CASSSRTGASNQPQHF.

The gene calls are TRBV19 and TRBJ1-5, with D perhaps TRBD1 (5 bases). Deletions cut 7 bases from V and 7 bases from J, with 20 bases between. The CDR3 length is 15 residues. Germline loops: CDR1 LNHDA, CDR2 SQIVND (reference sequence). CDR3 coding DNA: TGTGCCAGTAACACATACCGGGCGGGGGACCAGCCCCAGCATTTT. Translated, it gives CASNTYRAGDQPQHF.

The CDR3 DNA reads TGTGCCAGCAGCCTCGACAGGGCTAACTATGGCTACACCTTC. This translates into CASSLDRANYGYTF. This chain connects TRBV9 to TRBJ1-2, with 7 bases lining up with TRBD1. Germline lookup yields CDR1 SGDLS and CDR2 YYNGEE. CDR3 length: 14 amino acids. V was pared by 4 bases and J by 0 bases, with 3 bases of the junction left unmatched. Variable domain in full (rest from reference TRBV9 and TRBJ1-2): DSGVTQTPKHLITATGQRVTLRCSPRSGDLSVYWYQQSLDQGLQFLIQYYNGEERAKGNILERFSAQQFPDLHSELNLSSLELGDSALYFCASSLDRANYGYTFGSGTRLTVV.

This chain's CDR3 is CATMTSGRAAYEQYF. The CDR3 coding sequence is TGTGCCACCATGACTAGCGGGAGGGCCGCCTACGAGCAGTACTTC. V usage is TRBV15 and J usage is TRBJ2-7; 14 bases are a match to TRBD2. V lost 7 bases and J lost 2; bases outside the gene matches: 4. Germline CDR1 and CDR2: LNHNV and YYDKDF (reference sequence). The CDR3 is made up of 15 amino acids. Based on the CDR3 plus reference TRBV15 and TRBJ2-7, the full variable domain is DAMVIQNPRYQVTQFGKPVTLSCSQTLNHNVMYWYQQKSSQAPKLLFHYYDKDFNNEADTPDNFQSRRPNTSFCFLDIRSPGLGDTAMYLCATMTSGRAAYEQYFGPGTRLTVT.

CDR3 amino acids: CASSESLSSGLYEQYF. The DNA for the CDR3 is TGCGCCAGCAGTGAGTCTTTAAGTAGCGGACTCTACGAGCAGTACTTC. The chain employs TRBV10-1 and TRBJ2-7; weak D call: TRBD2 (6 bases). Per the germline V gene, CDR1 is WNHNN and CDR2 is SYGVQD (reference sequence). V was trimmed by 0 bases and J by 3 bases, leaving 15 bases between them. The CDR3 is 16 amino acids.

The chain joins TRBV11-3 to TRBJ2-5; TRBD2 agrees at 11 bases. The germline V gene encodes CDR1 SGHNT and CDR2 YENEEA. This CDR3 is 16 amino acids long. Trimming at V came to 5 bases and at J to 1 base, leaving 6 bases not matched to a gene. CDR3 amino acids: CASSLGTSGPQETQYF. The CDR3 nucleotides are TGTGCCAGCAGCCTCGGGACTAGCGGACCCCAAGAGACCCAGTACTTC.

The J gene is TRBJ2-3, the V gene TRBV4-3; TRBD2 matches 10 bases. Germline values: CDR1 LGHNA, CDR2 YSLEER. This CDR3 region has 16 residues. Trimming removed 1 base from V and 7 bases from J; junction bases left unmatched: 8. CDR3 DNA: TGCGCCAGCAGCCAAGTCACCAGCGGGAGGGGGAATACGCAGTATTTT. This gives the protein CASSQVTSGRGNTQYF.

This chain links TRBV9 with TRBJ1-2, with 8 bases fitting TRBD1. CDR1 and CDR2 (germline): SGDLS, YYNGEE. This CDR3 region has 13 residues. V lost 2 bases to trimming and J lost 8 bases; unmatched junction nucleotides: 5. The DNA for the CDR3 is TGTGCCAGCAGCGTCCTTTCAGGGGGCGGCTACACCTTC. Translated: CASSVLSGGGYTF. Looking up the rest from reference TRBV9 and TRBJ1-2 gives the full variable domain: DSGVTQTPKHLITATGQRVTLRCSPRSGDLSVYWYQQSLDQGLQFLIQYYNGEERAKGNILERFSAQQFPDLHSELNLSSLELGDSALYFCASSVLSGGGYTFGSGTRLTVV.

V is TRBV6-6 and J is TRBJ1-1; a possible D gene is TRBD1 (6 bases). Germline loops: CDR1 MNHNY, CDR2 SVGAGI (reference sequence). The CDR3 loop spans 12 amino acids. V lost 9 bases and J lost 5, with 13 bases in between. CDR3 loop: CASSGGLTEAFF. The CDR3 region has the DNA TGTGCCAGTAGCGGGGGGCTTACTGAAGCTTTCTTT.

This chain connects TRBV30 to TRBJ1-1; D call uncertain. The V and J ends lost 1 base and 0 bases respectively, with 6 bases between them. This CDR3 region has 13 residues. Germline CDR1 is GTSNPN and CDR2 is SVGIG (reference sequence). This CDR3 reads CAWSAEMNTEAFF. The DNA for the CDR3 is TGTGCCTGGAGTGCGGAGATGAACACTGAAGCTTTCTTT.

The rearrangement links TRBV4-3 to TRBJ2-7; unclear D gene. Germline lookup yields CDR1 LGHNA and CDR2 YSLEER. With 0 bases removed from V and 4 bases from J, the gap between germline ends came to 7 bases. The CDR3 runs 13 residues. The CDR3 is CASSQDREYEQYF. CDR3 sequence (DNA): TGCGCCAGCAGCCAAGATAGAGAATACGAGCAGTACTTC.

By frequency, this clone registers medium-sized. The chain combines TRBV13 with TRBJ2-5, with 14 positions matching TRBD2. Unmatched junction bases numbered 0, after V lost 4 bases and J lost 5 bases. Germline values: CDR1 PRHDT, CDR2 FYEKMQ (reference sequence). The CDR3 totals 14 residues. The CDR3 DNA follows: TGTGCCAGCAGCTGGACTAGCGGGAGGGAGACCCAGTACTTC. It is translated as CASSWTSGRETQYF. The variable domain in full, with the rest retrieved from reference TRBV13 and TRBJ2-5, is AAGVIQSPRHLIKEKRETATLKCYPIPRHDTVYWYQQGPGQDPQFLISFYEKMQSDKGSIPDRFSAQQFSDYHSELNMSSLELGDSALYFCASSWTSGRETQYFGPGTRLLVL.

The V gene is TRBV19, the J gene TRBJ1-1, with 7 positions matching TRBD1. The germline gives CDR1 LNHDA, CDR2 SQIVND (reference sequence). Trimming took 4 bases from V and 2 from J; bases not matched to a gene: 13. The CDR3 runs 17 residues. The CDR3 is CASSKGLGGQYNTEAFF. CDR3 bases: TGTGCCAGTAGTAAGGGTCTTGGGGGACAGTATAACACTGAAGCTTTCTTT.

The CDR3, as DNA: TGCGCCAGCAGCTTCCTCCCAGGACAGAACACTGAAGCTTTCTTT. This translates into CASSFLPGQNTEAFF. The chain links TRBV5-1 to TRBJ1-1; the D gene is possibly TRBD1 (5 bases). V gave up 2 bases and J gave up 1 base, with 12 bases separating them. CDR1 SGHRS and CDR2 YFSETQ come from the germline V gene. The CDR3 length is 15 residues.

The chain is built from TRBV11-1 and TRBJ2-7; no definite D call. The CDR3 covers 14 residues. Germline V gene data show CDR1 as SGHAT and CDR2 as FQDESV (reference sequence). The germline V and J ends were trimmed by 1 base and 2 bases, with 9 bases remaining between them. The CDR3 here is CASSLETEAYEQYF. The CDR3 region has the DNA TGTGCCAGCAGCTTAGAAACAGAAGCCTACGAGCAGTACTTC. Full variable domain (remainder filled in from reference TRBV11-1 and TRBJ2-7): EAEVAQSPRYKITEKSQAVAFWCDPISGHATLYWYRQILGQGPELLVQFQDESVVDDSQLPKDRFSAERLKGVDSTLKIQPAELGDSAMYLCASSLETEAYEQYFGPGTRLTVT.

The V and J genes are TRBV6-5 and TRBJ2-2; D is perhaps TRBD1 (6 bases). The germline V gene has CDR1 MNHEY and CDR2 SVGAGI. The CDR3 runs 15 residues. The V end was cut by 6 bases, the J end by 4 bases, with 15 bases between. CDR3: CASSTTGLVTGELFF. CDR3 DNA sequence: TGTGCCAGCAGCACCACAGGGCTGGTCACCGGGGAGCTGTTTTTT.

The V call is TRBV5-6, the J call TRBJ1-5; D ambiguous. The length of the CDR3 is 15 residues. The germline V gene encodes CDR1 SGHDT and CDR2 YYEEEE. V lost 4 bases and J 7 bases, leaving 18 bases between the germline ends. The CDR3 DNA is TGTGCCAGCAGCGCCCCGGAGGTTTTCGACCAGCCCCAGCATTTT. Encoded protein: CASSAPEVFDQPQHF.

V and J are TRBV5-3 and TRBJ2-7, with 7 bases identical to TRBD1. TRBV5-3 is treated as an ORF (open reading frame) with a function not yet certain. The ends lost 2 bases at V and 2 bases at J; junction bases unmatched: 7. The CDR3 runs 15 residues. The CDR3 region is CARSLRQGRTYEQYF. CDR3 sequence (DNA): TGTGCCAGAAGCTTAAGACAGGGAAGGACCTACGAGCAGTACTTC.

The chain recombines TRBV4-2 with TRBJ1-3; D not resolved. The ends were cut back, 4 bases at V and 0 bases at J, with 13 bases in the middle. The V gene's germline CDR1 is LGHNA and CDR2 YNFKEQ. The CDR3 contains 16 residues. The CDR3 reads CASSRNPGSSGNTIYF. CDR3 in DNA: TGTGCCAGCAGCCGGAACCCAGGTAGCTCTGGAAACACCATATATTTT.

The chain has TRBV9 and TRBJ2-6, with D perhaps TRBD2 (5 bases). Germline assignment: CDR1 SGDLS and CDR2 YYNGEE. Trimming removed 5 bases at V and 2 bases at J, with 8 bases between. The CDR3 is 14 amino acids. CDR3 region: CASSSEAGANVLTF. Here the CDR3 DNA reads TGTGCCAGCAGTTCGGAGGCTGGGGCCAACGTCCTGACTTTC.